Presented here are 5 T cell receptor beta chains from one specimen sequenced in a study of monozygotic twins with inflammatory bowel disease. TCRdb re-called the 5' RACE reads and gives one entry per CDR3 protein, without DNA. This sample's table reports about 210,000 distinct CDR3 sequences. Sequenced input: blood. Source of these receptors: a human donor with ulcerative colitis or Crohn's disease, or a healthy co-twin of an affected twin (not recorded which).

The CDR3 reads CASSLAWGANTEAFF. V and J are TRBV5-1 and TRBJ1-1; the D call of TRBD1 rests on TCRdb alone, since no DNA is present to check it. Germline V gene lookup returns CDR1 SGHRS and CDR2 YFSETQ. CDR3 length: 15 residues.

This rearrangement joins TRBV20-1 to TRBJ1-5. Germline CDR1 DFQATT, CDR2 SNEGSKA (reference sequence). This CDR3 region has 12 residues. The CDR3 here is CSARRSNQPQHF.

The rearrangement uses TRBV7-6 and TRBJ1-1; TCRdb gives TRBD1 as the D gene, but with no DNA this cannot be confirmed. CDR3 size: 14 residues. Germline V lookup: CDR1 SGHVS, CDR2 FNYEAQ. The CDR3 protein is CASSLVRGPGGAFF.

The chain has TRBV5-1 and TRBJ2-1. This CDR3 comprises 15 residues. Looked up from germline, CDR1 is SGHRS and CDR2 is YFSETQ. The CDR3 loop reads CASSLTTKDYNEQFF. Filled out from reference TRBV5-1 and TRBJ2-1, the complete variable domain reads KAGVTQTPRYLIKTRGQQVTLSCSPISGHRSVSWYQQTPGQGLQFLFEYFSETQRNKGNFPGRFSGRQFSNSRSEMNVSTLELGDSALYLCASSLTTKDYNEQFFGPGTRLTVL.

V gene TRBV7-9 combines with J gene TRBJ1-6; absent DNA, TCRdb's TRBD1 call cannot be checked. The CDR3 consists of 16 residues. Per germline, CDR1 SEHNR and CDR2 FQNEAQ (reference sequence). The CDR3 spells CASSLRDRERNSPLHF.